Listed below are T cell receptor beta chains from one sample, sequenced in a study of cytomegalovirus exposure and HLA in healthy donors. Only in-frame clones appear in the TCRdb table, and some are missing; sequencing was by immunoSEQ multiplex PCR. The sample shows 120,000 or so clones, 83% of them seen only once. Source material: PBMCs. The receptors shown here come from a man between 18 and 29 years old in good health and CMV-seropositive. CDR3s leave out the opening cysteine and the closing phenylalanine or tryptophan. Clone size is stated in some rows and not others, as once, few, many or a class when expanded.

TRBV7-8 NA ASSAETGADELF
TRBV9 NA ASSVGPTGYEQY
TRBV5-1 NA ASSSAGFRMNTEAF
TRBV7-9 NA ASSGLAPDTQY
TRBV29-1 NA SVEPAASYNEQF
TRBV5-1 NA ASSRTGTGSSGANVLT
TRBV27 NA ASSYGQGTGELF
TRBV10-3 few AIRREAEAF
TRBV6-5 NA ASSNRLETQY
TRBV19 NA ASSIGADNTDTQY
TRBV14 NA ASSPGFGEAF
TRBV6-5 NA ASSYGPGQGADTQY
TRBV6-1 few ASSRTGGETQY
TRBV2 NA ASSVPAVASGGAEQY
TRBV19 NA ASSIFLGPGNTIY